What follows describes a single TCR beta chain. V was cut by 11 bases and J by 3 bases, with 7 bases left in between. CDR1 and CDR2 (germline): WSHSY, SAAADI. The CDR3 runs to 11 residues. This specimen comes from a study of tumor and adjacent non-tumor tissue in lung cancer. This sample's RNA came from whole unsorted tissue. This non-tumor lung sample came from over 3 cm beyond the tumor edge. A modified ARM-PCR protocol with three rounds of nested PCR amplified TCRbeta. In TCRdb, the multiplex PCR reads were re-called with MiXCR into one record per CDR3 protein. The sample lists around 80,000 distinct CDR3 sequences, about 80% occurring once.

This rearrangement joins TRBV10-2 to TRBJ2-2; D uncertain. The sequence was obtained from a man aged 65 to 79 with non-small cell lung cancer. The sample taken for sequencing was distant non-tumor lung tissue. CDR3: CAWSDTGELFF. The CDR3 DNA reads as TGCGCCTGGAGTGACACCGGGGAGCTGTTTTTT.